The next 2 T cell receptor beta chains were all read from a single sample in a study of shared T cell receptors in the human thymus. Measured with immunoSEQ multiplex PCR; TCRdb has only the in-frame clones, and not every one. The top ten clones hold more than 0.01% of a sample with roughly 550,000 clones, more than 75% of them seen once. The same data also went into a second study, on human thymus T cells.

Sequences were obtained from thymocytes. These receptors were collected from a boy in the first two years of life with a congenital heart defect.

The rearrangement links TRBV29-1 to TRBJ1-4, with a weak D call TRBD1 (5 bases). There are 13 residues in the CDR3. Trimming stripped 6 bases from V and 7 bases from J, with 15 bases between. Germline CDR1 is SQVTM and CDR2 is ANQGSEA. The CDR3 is CSVNRDFGEKLFF. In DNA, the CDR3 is TGCAGCGTCAACCGGGACTTTGGTGAAAAACTGTTTTTT.

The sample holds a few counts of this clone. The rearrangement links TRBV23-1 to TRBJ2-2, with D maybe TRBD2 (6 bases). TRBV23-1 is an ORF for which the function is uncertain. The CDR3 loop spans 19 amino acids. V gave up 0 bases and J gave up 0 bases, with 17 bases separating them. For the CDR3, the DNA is TGCGCCAGCAGTCAATCGTGGGCTTTTCTAGCGCCGAACACCGGGGAGCTGTTTTTT. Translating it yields CASSQSWAFLAPNTGELFF.